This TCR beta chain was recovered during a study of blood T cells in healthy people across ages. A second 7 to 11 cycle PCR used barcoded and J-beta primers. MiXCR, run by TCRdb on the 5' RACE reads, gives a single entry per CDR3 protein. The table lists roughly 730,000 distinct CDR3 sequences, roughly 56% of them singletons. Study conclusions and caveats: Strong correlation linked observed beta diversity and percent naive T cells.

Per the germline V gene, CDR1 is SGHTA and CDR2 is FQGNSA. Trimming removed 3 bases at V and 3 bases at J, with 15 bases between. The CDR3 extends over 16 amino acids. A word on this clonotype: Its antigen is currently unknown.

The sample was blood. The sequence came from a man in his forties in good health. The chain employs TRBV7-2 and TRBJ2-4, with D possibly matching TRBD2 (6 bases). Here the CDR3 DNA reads TGTGCCAGCAGCTTGCCCGGGAGTGGGGACAAAAACATTCAGTACTTC. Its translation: CASSLPGSGDKNIQYF.